A single sample gave rise to the 11 T cell receptor beta chains below, sequenced in a study of blood T cell repertoires in COVID-19. The assay was immunoSEQ multiplex PCR, and TCRdb's table has in-frame clones only and misses some. The table lists approximately 300,000 clones, roughly nine tenths of them singletons. The sequenced material came from PBMCs or T cells enriched from blood (not recorded which). Source of these receptors: a man aged 55 to 70 who had recovered from COVID-19.

J is TRBJ2-2 and V is TRBV7-2; TRBD2 is a possible D gene (5 bases). CDR3 length: 15 amino acids. Trimming shortened V by 3 bases and J by 5 bases, and 13 bases separated the two germline ends. The germline V gene has CDR1 SGHTA and CDR2 FQGNSA. The CDR3 coding sequence is TGTGCCAGCAGCTTCTTCGGGGTCGGGACCGGGGAGCTGTTTTTT. Translated: CASSFFGVGTGELFF.

The rearrangement uses TRBV7-9 and TRBJ2-5, with 8 positions matching TRBD1. V was clipped by 1 base and J by 5 bases; unmatched bases: 9. This CDR3 region has 16 residues. Germline loops: CDR1 SEHNR, CDR2 FQNEAQ (reference sequence). CDR3 sequence (DNA): TGTGCCAGCAGCTTAGGCTCGACAGGGGTACGGGAGACCCAGTACTTC. Residues: CASSLGSTGVRETQYF. Full variable domain (remainder filled in from reference TRBV7-9 and TRBJ2-5): DTGVSQNPRHKITKRGQNVTFRCDPISEHNRLYWYRQTLGQGPEFLTYFQNEAQLEKSRLLSDRFSAERPKGSFSTLEIQRTEQGDSAMYLCASSLGSTGVRETQYFGPGTRLLVL.

The chain employs TRBV29-1 and TRBJ2-3, with D perhaps TRBD2 (7 bases). Germline V gives CDR1 SQVTM, CDR2 ANQGSEA. Trimming removed 7 bases at V and 9 bases at J, with 17 bases between. CDR3 length: 12 residues. The DNA of the CDR3 is TGCAGCGCTCGGGGGGCGTTGGGGACGCAGTATTTT. This gives the protein CSARGALGTQYF.

The chain joins TRBV24-1 to TRBJ2-1; 8 bases fit TRBD2. CDR1 is KGHDR, CDR2 SFDVKD, per germline. This CDR3 has 16 residues. V was pared by 5 bases and J by 4 bases, with 9 bases of the junction left unmatched. CDR3 protein: CATSGSGTSDYNEQFF. The CDR3 DNA sequence: TGTGCCACCAGTGGTTCCGGGACTAGTGATTACAATGAGCAGTTCTTC.

As regards this clone: Other DNA sequences in this specimen translate into the identical CDR3. This chain connects TRBV18 to TRBJ2-3; 14 positions agree with TRBD2. The CDR3 is 15 amino acids. V lost 3 bases and J lost 5; bases outside the gene matches: 1. Germline lookup yields CDR1 KGHSH and CDR2 LQKENI. CDR3 residues: CASSPGLAGVDTQYF. The CDR3 nucleotides are TGTGCCAGCTCACCGGGACTAGCGGGAGTAGATACGCAGTATTTT.

The chain uses TRBV5-1 and TRBJ2-7, with TRBD2 matching 11 bases. V dropped 3 bases and J dropped 0; count of bases not matched to a gene: 5. The CDR3 loop spans 16 amino acids. In germline, CDR1 is SGHRS, CDR2 YFSETQ. CDR3 amino acids: CASSSTTSGGSYEQYF. The DNA of the CDR3 is TGCGCCAGCAGCTCCACTACTAGCGGGGGCTCCTACGAGCAGTACTTC.

This chain connects TRBV5-1 to TRBJ2-3; TRBD2 agrees at 7 bases. The CDR3 is 18 amino acids. Germline lookup yields CDR1 SGHRS and CDR2 YFSETQ. V shed 0 bases and J 0 bases; nucleotides not matched to a gene: 10. CDR3: CASSLAAASGPSTDTQYF. As DNA, the CDR3 is TGCGCCAGCAGCTTGGCCGCGGCTAGCGGACCGAGCACAGATACGCAGTATTTT.

This chain connects TRBV27 to TRBJ2-3; D may be TRBD1 (5 bases). In germline, CDR1 is MNHEY, CDR2 SMNVEV (reference sequence). Trimming pared 0 bases from V and 4 bases from J, leaving 11 bases between. The CDR3 covers 15 residues. CDR3 region: CASSLSDPRADTQYF. In DNA form, the CDR3 reads TGTGCCAGCAGTTTATCAGACCCCAGGGCAGATACGCAGTATTTT.

The V call is TRBV6-2 or TRBV6-3, the J call TRBJ1-3; D not resolved. V was trimmed by 6 bases and J by 0 bases, leaving 15 bases between them. The CDR3 sequence is 16 residues long. Germline values: CDR1 MNHEY, CDR2 SVGEGT. The CDR3: CASSLRSLSSGNTIYF. The CDR3 DNA sequence: TGTGCCAGCAGCCTAAGGAGCCTCAGCTCTGGAAACACCATATATTTT.

The CDR3 is CASSEAGQGYNQPQHF. The CDR3 DNA follows: TGTGCCAGCAGTGAAGCCGGACAGGGGTATAATCAGCCCCAGCATTTT. The V gene is TRBV25-1, the J gene TRBJ1-5; 9 nucleotides align to TRBD1. The J segment lost 4 bases and the V segment lost 2 bases, leaving 6 bases of the junction unmatched. This CDR3 is 16 amino acids long. The germline gives CDR1 MGHDK, CDR2 SYGVNS.

Comments on this clone: Other DNA sequences in the same sample also yield this CDR3. The chain carries TRBV28 and TRBJ2-7; 7 nucleotides match TRBD1. The germline V gene has CDR1 MDHEN and CDR2 SYDVKM. After removal of 8 bases from V and 2 bases from J, the junction contained 3 bases not matched to a gene. The length of the CDR3 is 12 residues. DNA of the CDR3: TGTGCCAGCCGACAGGGTACCTACGAGCAGTACTTC. It specifies CASRQGTYEQYF.